Sequencing of this T cell receptor beta chain was carried out in a study of T cells after yellow fever vaccination. Whole-study findings and limits: Most primary-vaccination clones reappeared after the booster (about 96% CD4, 75% to 90% CD8).

Comment on this clonotype: Its antigen is unidentified.

V was clipped by 2 bases and J by 2 bases; unmatched bases: 3. The CDR3 has 15 residues. CDR1 and CDR2 from the germline V gene are SGHTA and FQGTGA. As TCR cDNA was made by 5'RACE template switching, a universal primer site and UMIs were added. Using its own MiXCR run on the 5' RACE reads, TCRdb lists one record per CDR3 protein. This repertoire shows about 550,000 distinct CDR3 sequences, 15% to 20% found once; its top ten account for 13% to 15%. The receptor comes from a man aged 30 to 45 who received the YFV17D yellow fever vaccine. The material was PBMCs, obtained 15 days after the yellow fever booster vaccination. This sequence joins TRBV7-3 and TRBJ2-1, with 7 bases identical to TRBD1. This CDR3 is CASSLDRVPYNEQFF. CDR3 sequence (DNA): TGTGCCAGCAGCTTAGACAGGGTACCCTACAATGAGCAGTTCTTC.